The rows below give T cell receptor beta chains drawn from one sample of a study of neurological immune-mediated disorders. TCRdb re-derived calls from the 5' RACE reads in MiXCR, one entry per CDR3 protein. Found here are 90,000 to 150,000 distinct CDR3 sequences, roughly 3.1% of them singletons; the top ten hold around 1.4%. The sequenced sample consisted of PBMCs. These receptors originate from a woman in her 30s with multiple sclerosis. Both conserved end residues are part of each CDR3. Each record gives: CDR3 DNA, CDR3 protein, clone size, D gene, J gene, V gene. The D gene is left open where the match is weak. Some rows mark clone size as missing; the rest say once, few, many or name a class of expanded clone.

CDR3nt: TGCAGTGCTAGCCAATGGGGGGGTAGCACAGATACGCAGTATTTT
CDR3aa: CSASQWGGSTDTQYF
abundance: many
d_gene: TRBD2
j_gene: TRBJ2-3
v_gene: TRBV20-1

CDR3nt: TGTGCCAGCAGCCAATCAGGCCTTACGCAGCAGTACTTC
CDR3aa: CASSQSGLTQQYF
abundance: many
d_gene: .
j_gene: TRBJ2-7
v_gene: TRBV16

CDR3nt: TGCAGCGCCTGGCGTCAGGGGGAAAACATTCAGTACTTC
CDR3aa: CSAWRQGENIQYF
abundance: many
d_gene: TRBD1
j_gene: TRBJ2-4
v_gene: TRBV29-1

CDR3nt: TGTGCCAGCACCCGAGGAGTGGATCAAGATACGCAGTATTTT
CDR3aa: CASTRGVDQDTQYF
abundance: .
d_gene: .
j_gene: TRBJ2-3
v_gene: TRBV6-6

CDR3nt: TGTGCCAGCAGCTTAGGCGGCGGCACCGGGGAGCTGTTTTTT
CDR3aa: CASSLGGGTGELFF
abundance: many
d_gene: .
j_gene: TRBJ2-2
v_gene: TRBV7-2

CDR3nt: TGTGCCAGCGGGACAGGGGAGAGTAAGACCCAGAATTTT
CDR3aa: CASGTGESKTQNF
abundance: few
d_gene: TRBD1
j_gene: TRBJ1-5
v_gene: TRBV9

CDR3nt: TGCAGTGCTAGAGATTCAGAGAACACTGAAGCTTTCTTT
CDR3aa: CSARDSENTEAFF
abundance: few
d_gene: .
j_gene: TRBJ1-1
v_gene: TRBV20-1

CDR3nt: TGTGCCAGCAGCCCTCGGGGGTACAATGAGCAGTTCTTC
CDR3aa: CASSPRGYNEQFF
abundance: many
d_gene: .
j_gene: TRBJ2-1
v_gene: TRBV7-9

CDR3nt: TGTGCCAGCGGACAGGGGGCCCTCTACGAGCAGTACTTC
CDR3aa: CASGQGALYEQYF
abundance: many
d_gene: TRBD1
j_gene: TRBJ2-7
v_gene: TRBV18

CDR3nt: TGCGCCAGCAGCCAAGTAGACGAGACCCAGTACTTC
CDR3aa: CASSQVDETQYF
abundance: many
d_gene: .
j_gene: TRBJ2-5
v_gene: TRBV4-1

CDR3nt: TGCGCCAGCAGCCCTCGACAGGCCAACGTACGGGGAGATACGCAGTATTTT
CDR3aa: CASSPRQANVRGDTQYF
abundance: many
d_gene: .
j_gene: TRBJ2-3
v_gene: TRBV5-1

CDR3nt: TGCAGTGCTGGCGGGACTAGAGAGACCCAGTACTTC
CDR3aa: CSAGGTRETQYF
abundance: few
d_gene: TRBD2
j_gene: TRBJ2-5
v_gene: TRBV20-1

CDR3nt: TGCAGTGCTAAAGGGGGGACTGGGAGCACAGATACGCAGTATTTT
CDR3aa: CSAKGGTGSTDTQYF
abundance: many
d_gene: .
j_gene: TRBJ2-3
v_gene: TRBV20-1

CDR3nt: TGTGCCAGCAGCCAAGATAGCACTAGACGCACAGATACGCAGTATTTT
CDR3aa: CASSQDSTRRTDTQYF
abundance: many
d_gene: .
j_gene: TRBJ2-3
v_gene: TRBV4-2

CDR3nt: TGTGCCACCAGCACAATCGACAGGGGTATCACCGGGGAGCTGTTTTTT
CDR3aa: CATSTIDRGITGELFF
abundance: many
d_gene: TRBD1
j_gene: TRBJ2-2
v_gene: TRBV15

CDR3nt: TGTGCCAGCTCTCCTCGACAAGGGGCTTTCTTT
CDR3aa: CASSPRQGAFF
abundance: many
d_gene: .
j_gene: TRBJ1-1
v_gene: TRBV6-6

CDR3nt: TGCGCCAGCAGCTCCGGGGGGGCCAAAAACATTCAGTACTTC
CDR3aa: CASSSGGAKNIQYF
abundance: many
d_gene: TRBD2
j_gene: TRBJ2-4
v_gene: TRBV5-1

CDR3nt: TGCAGCGTGCGGGACACACTAGCATCCGAGCAGTACTTC
CDR3aa: CSVRDTLASEQYF
abundance: .
d_gene: .
j_gene: TRBJ2-7
v_gene: TRBV29-1

CDR3nt: TGTGCCAGCCGTCCCGGGACAGGGACCGGGGCCAACGTCCTGACTTTC
CDR3aa: CASRPGTGTGANVLTF
abundance: many
d_gene: TRBD1
j_gene: TRBJ2-6
v_gene: TRBV6-6

CDR3nt: TGTGCCAGCAGAGAATCTAGCTTACCCGGGGAGCTGTTTTTT
CDR3aa: CASRESSLPGELFF
abundance: many
d_gene: .
j_gene: TRBJ2-2
v_gene: TRBV6-5

CDR3nt: TGTGCCAGCCGCCGCCCCGGGACAGGGAACACCGGGGAGCTGTTTTTT
CDR3aa: CASRRPGTGNTGELFF
abundance: many
d_gene: TRBD1
j_gene: TRBJ2-2
v_gene: TRBV25-1

CDR3nt: TGTGCCAGCTCACGGGGACAGGGCGAAAACTATGGCTACACCTTC
CDR3aa: CASSRGQGENYGYTF
abundance: many
d_gene: TRBD1
j_gene: TRBJ1-2
v_gene: TRBV18

CDR3nt: TGTGCCAGCAGCTGGGGACTCTCGAGCTCCTACGAGCAGTACTTC
CDR3aa: CASSWGLSSSYEQYF
abundance: many
d_gene: .
j_gene: TRBJ2-7
v_gene: TRBV7-2

CDR3nt: TGTGCCAGCAGATTTACAGGGGGCGGATCACCCCTCCACTTT
CDR3aa: CASRFTGGGSPLHF
abundance: many
d_gene: TRBD1
j_gene: TRBJ1-6
v_gene: TRBV27

CDR3nt: TGTGCCAGCAGAGGGACAGGGTTCAATGAGCAGTTCTTC
CDR3aa: CASRGTGFNEQFF
abundance: many
d_gene: TRBD1
j_gene: TRBJ2-1
v_gene: TRBV2

CDR3nt: TGCAGCGTTGTCGAACGGGGATATGACAATGAGCAGTTCTTC
CDR3aa: CSVVERGYDNEQFF
abundance: many
d_gene: .
j_gene: TRBJ2-1
v_gene: TRBV29-1

CDR3nt: TGCAGTGCTAGCACAGGATTCTATGGCTACACCTTC
CDR3aa: CSASTGFYGYTF
abundance: many
d_gene: .
j_gene: TRBJ1-2
v_gene: TRBV20-1

CDR3nt: TGTGCCAGCTCACCACCGCAGGGGGCTTATGGCTACACCTTC
CDR3aa: CASSPPQGAYGYTF
abundance: few
d_gene: TRBD1
j_gene: TRBJ1-2
v_gene: TRBV18

CDR3nt: TGTGCCAGCAGCCTTACGACTAGCGGGAGGGAGACCCAGTACTTC
CDR3aa: CASSLTTSGRETQYF
abundance: many
d_gene: TRBD2
j_gene: TRBJ2-5
v_gene: TRBV7-7

CDR3nt: TGCGCCAGCAGGGCCCCCAGGTTTGGCGCGACCGTTCCCTACGAGCAGTACTTC
CDR3aa: CASRAPRFGATVPYEQYF
abundance: many
d_gene: .
j_gene: TRBJ2-7
v_gene: TRBV10-2

CDR3nt: TGCGCCAGCAGCTTGGCCCAGGCGGGCACTGAAGCTTTCTTT
CDR3aa: CASSLAQAGTEAFF
abundance: .
d_gene: .
j_gene: TRBJ1-1
v_gene: TRBV5-1

CDR3nt: TGCAGTGCTAGAGATCCGGGCGGGCCCCTCCACTTT
CDR3aa: CSARDPGGPLHF
abundance: many
d_gene: .
j_gene: TRBJ1-6
v_gene: TRBV20-1

CDR3nt: TGCAGTGCCATAGCGGGGGACGCCAGCACAGATACGCAGTATTTT
CDR3aa: CSAIAGDASTDTQYF
abundance: many
d_gene: TRBD2
j_gene: TRBJ2-3
v_gene: TRBV20-1

CDR3nt: TGTGCCAGCAGTTTTTCGGCTAGCGAACCCTACGAGCAGTACTTC
CDR3aa: CASSFSASEPYEQYF
abundance: many
d_gene: .
j_gene: TRBJ2-7
v_gene: TRBV12-3/TRBV12-4

CDR3nt: TGCGCCAGCAGCCAAGATCCCCGAAACAATGAGCAGTTCTTC
CDR3aa: CASSQDPRNNEQFF
abundance: many
d_gene: .
j_gene: TRBJ2-1
v_gene: TRBV4-3

CDR3nt: TGCAGCGTTCACGCCTCCCCGGGGAGGACCGGGGAGCTGTTTTTT
CDR3aa: CSVHASPGRTGELFF
abundance: many
d_gene: .
j_gene: TRBJ2-2
v_gene: TRBV29-1

CDR3nt: TGTGCCAGCAGCTTAGTACAGGGGTTTGCTGAAGCTTTCTTT
CDR3aa: CASSLVQGFAEAFF
abundance: many
d_gene: TRBD1
j_gene: TRBJ1-1
v_gene: TRBV7-2

CDR3nt: TGCGCCAGCAGCCTCGAGCGGGGGGCGGTAGATACGCAGTATTTT
CDR3aa: CASSLERGAVDTQYF
abundance: .
d_gene: TRBD2
j_gene: TRBJ2-3
v_gene: TRBV4-3

CDR3nt: TGTGCCAGCAGCGTTACCCGGGACTTTAATCAGCCCCAGCATTTT
CDR3aa: CASSVTRDFNQPQHF
abundance: many
d_gene: .
j_gene: TRBJ1-5
v_gene: TRBV7-2

CDR3nt: TGCAGTGCTAGGAGGCCATCCTCTACCTTAGAGACCCAGTACTTC
CDR3aa: CSARRPSSTLETQYF
abundance: many
d_gene: .
j_gene: TRBJ2-5
v_gene: TRBV20-1

CDR3nt: TGTGACACCGGTACCGGGACCTACGAGCAGTACTTC
CDR3aa: CDTGTGTYEQYF
abundance: .
d_gene: .
j_gene: TRBJ2-7
v_gene: TRBV19

CDR3nt: TGTGCCATCAGTGAGCGGCTAGCGGGGGGTAATGAGCAGTTCTTC
CDR3aa: CAISERLAGGNEQFF
abundance: many
d_gene: TRBD2
j_gene: TRBJ2-1
v_gene: TRBV10-3